A single sample gave rise to the 22 T cell receptor beta chains below, sequenced in a study of shared clonotypes between healthy human individuals. The repertoire was sequenced with immunoSEQ multiplex PCR; TCRdb's copy has only in-frame clones and lacks some. Of some 500,000 clones listed, about 96% are singletons. Sequencing used naive CD4+ T cells sorted from blood. As to subset: CD45RA+ positively selected. These receptors were taken from a woman in her thirties in good health.

This chain uses TRBV28 with TRBJ2-7; 8 bases align to TRBD1. The CDR3 extends over 15 amino acids. Germline trimming cut 7 bases from V and 2 bases from J; bases unmatched to any gene: 10. Germline V CDR1 and CDR2: MDHEN, SYDVKM. CDR3 residues: CASMWSGTGTYEQYF. In nucleotides, the CDR3 is TGTGCCAGCATGTGGTCCGGGACAGGAACCTACGAGCAGTACTTC. Using reference TRBV28 and TRBJ2-7 for the parts outside the CDR3, the full variable domain is DVKVTQSSRYLVKRTGEKVFLECVQDMDHENMFWYRQDPGLGLRLIYFSYDVKMKEKGDIPEGYSVSREKKERFSLILESASTNQTSMYLCASMWSGTGTYEQYFGPGTRLTVT.

For the CDR3, the DNA is TGTGCCAGCAAGTTACCGATGAACACTGAAGCTTTCTTT. Its translation is CASKLPMNTEAFF. The chain employs TRBV28 and TRBJ1-1, with D unresolved. V lost 7 bases and J 0 bases, leaving 9 bases between the germline ends. Germline lookup yields CDR1 MDHEN and CDR2 SYDVKM. The CDR3 extends over 13 amino acids.

The CDR3 DNA sequence: TGTGCCAGCAGTCGGGGGGACTCAGGTCGTTATGGCTACACCTTC. It translates to CASSRGDSGRYGYTF. J is TRBJ1-2 and V is TRBV28; D perhaps matches TRBD1 (5 bases). Germline V gene lookup returns CDR1 MDHEN and CDR2 SYDVKM. V lost 5 bases to trimming and J lost 5 bases, with 18 bases between them. The CDR3 covers 15 residues.

The gene calls are TRBV2 and TRBJ1-4; D might be TRBD1 (6 bases). From germline, CDR1 is SNHLY and CDR2 FYNNEI. CDR3 length equals 14 residues. V lost 6 bases and J 6 bases, leaving 14 bases between the germline ends. DNA of the CDR3: TGTGCCAGCAGAGGAGGGGGGGGTTATGAAAAACTGTTTTTT. It is translated as CASRGGGGYEKLFF.

This chain links TRBV5-3 with TRBJ1-5; 9 bases map to TRBD1. TRBV5-3 is filed as an ORF, its function uncertain. V dropped 9 bases and J dropped 3; count of bases not matched to a gene: 7. The CDR3 has 14 residues. The CDR3 region has the DNA TGTGCCATGGACAGGGGCTATTCCAATCAGCCCCAGCATTTT. This translates into CAMDRGYSNQPQHF.

The chain joins TRBV5-1 to TRBJ2-3, with D unclear. The CDR3 has 22 amino acids. The germline CDR1 and CDR2 sequences are SGHRS and YFSETQ. Trimming removed 4 bases from V and 1 base from J, with 34 bases in between. This CDR3 reads CASSRRPISSTQWKVGTDTQYF. CDR3 nucleotide sequence: TGCGCCAGCAGCAGAAGACCAATTAGCTCAACACAATGGAAGGTGGGCACAGATACGCAGTATTTT. Full variable domain (rest looked up from reference TRBV5-1 and TRBJ2-3): KAGVTQTPRYLIKTRGQQVTLSCSPISGHRSVSWYQQTPGQGLQFLFEYFSETQRNKGNFPGRFSGRQFSNSRSEMNVSTLELGDSALYLCASSRRPISSTQWKVGTDTQYFGPGTRLTVL.

CDR3 DNA: TGTGCCAGCACCGGACAGGCGACCACAGATACGCAGTATTTT. Its translation is CASTGQATTDTQYF. This chain joins TRBV5-4 and TRBJ2-3, with TRBD1 matching 7 bases. Per germline, CDR1 SGHNT and CDR2 YYREEE (reference sequence). J was trimmed by 2 bases and V by 6 bases; bases with no gene match: 6. This CDR3 is 14 amino acids long.

The rearrangement links TRBV5-5 to TRBJ1-2; a possible D gene is TRBD1 (6 bases). Trimming left V 4 bases short and J 3 bases short, with 19 bases between. Germline-derived CDR1 and CDR2 are SGHKS and YYEKEE (reference sequence). The CDR3 is 16 residues long. Here the CDR3 reads CASSTTRQDLHYGYTF. The CDR3 DNA reads TGTGCCAGCAGCACCACTCGACAGGATTTACACTATGGCTACACCTTC.

The chain has TRBV18 and TRBJ2-1; D not resolved. The germline V gene encodes CDR1 KGHSH and CDR2 LQKENI. Trimming pared 0 bases from V and 8 bases from J, leaving 8 bases between. This CDR3 is built from 13 residues. The CDR3 DNA sequence: TGTGCCAGCTCACCACCGGGGTTAGATGAGCAGTTCTTC. This codes for CASSPPGLDEQFF.

The chain uses TRBV6-1 and TRBJ1-5, with 8 bases lining up with TRBD1. This CDR3 region has 16 residues. With V trimmed by 4 bases and J by 9 bases, 14 bases remained unmatched. CDR1 is MNHNS, CDR2 SASEGT, per germline. CDR3 nucleotide sequence: TGTGCCAGCAGTGGGGATCTAGGACAGGGAAGGATGCCCCAGCATTTT. Its protein is CASSGDLGQGRMPQHF.

This rearrangement joins TRBV10-3 to TRBJ1-2; D remains ambiguous. This CDR3 region has 14 residues. Trimming left V 8 bases short and J 0 bases short, with 13 bases between. Germline lookup yields CDR1 ENHRY and CDR2 SYGVKD. CDR3 residues: CAISTDGTNYGYTF. DNA for the CDR3: TGTGCCATCTCAACGGACGGGACTAACTATGGCTACACCTTC.

The count of this clone is one. The rearrangement uses TRBV5-1 and TRBJ2-4; 9 bases are shared with TRBD1. The CDR3 is 16 amino acids. V lost 2 bases and J lost 3; bases outside the gene matches: 6. Germline CDR1 and CDR2: SGHRS and YFSETQ. The CDR3 here is CASSLTGGNGKNIQYF. The CDR3, as DNA: TGCGCCAGCAGCTTAACAGGGGGCAATGGCAAAAACATTCAGTACTTC.

The rearrangement uses TRBV5-4 and TRBJ2-3, with D tentatively TRBD2 (5 bases). The CDR3 is made up of 15 amino acids. CDR1 SGHNT and CDR2 YYREEE come from the germline V gene (reference sequence). Trimming shortened V by 4 bases and J by 5 bases, and 17 bases separated the two germline ends. Written as DNA, the CDR3 is TGTGCCAGCAGCAGCCGGGCCGCGGAGGTAGATACGCAGTATTTT. Protein: CASSSRAAEVDTQYF.

V and J are TRBV5-1 and TRBJ1-5; D gene ambiguous. Germline V gives CDR1 SGHRS, CDR2 YFSETQ. V was clipped by 4 bases and J by 4 bases, with 9 bases between them. This CDR3 has 13 amino acids. Written as DNA, the CDR3 is TGCGCCAGCAGCCTCGGACTAAATCAGCCCCAGCATTTT. It specifies CASSLGLNQPQHF.

This clone was counted a single time. This chain uses TRBV19 with TRBJ2-6, with 7 bases fitting TRBD1. Germline trimming cut 6 bases from V and 0 bases from J; bases unmatched to any gene: 5. The germline V gene has CDR1 LNHDA and CDR2 SQIVND (reference sequence). The CDR3 contains 16 residues. The CDR3 sequence: CASRRTGFSGANVLTF. The CDR3 DNA sequence: TGTGCCAGTAGAAGGACAGGTTTCTCTGGGGCCAACGTCCTGACTTTC. Filled out from reference TRBV19 and TRBJ2-6, the complete variable domain reads DGGITQSPKYLFRKEGQNVTLSCEQNLNHDAMYWYRQDPGQGLRLIYYSQIVNDFQKGDIAEGYSVSREKKESFPLTVTSAQKNPTAFYLCASRRTGFSGANVLTFGAGSRLTVL.

This clone was found a few times. V and J are TRBV5-1 and TRBJ1-2; 9 nucleotides agree with TRBD1. V shed 4 bases and J 9 bases; nucleotides not matched to a gene: 7. The CDR3 totals 13 residues. The germline V gene has CDR1 SGHRS and CDR2 YFSETQ. The CDR3 loop is CASSPGQGNSYTF. CDR3 DNA: TGCGCCAGCAGCCCGGGACAGGGAAATAGCTACACCTTC.

The chain employs TRBV29-1 and TRBJ1-3; 10 positions match TRBD1. Germline lookup yields CDR1 SQVTM and CDR2 ANQGSEA. With V trimmed by 6 bases and J by 4 bases, 9 bases remained unmatched. The CDR3 consists of 15 residues. The CDR3 region is CSVDPGQGIGNTIYF. Here the CDR3 DNA reads TGCAGCGTAGATCCGGGACAGGGGATCGGAAACACCATATATTTT.

The genes are TRBV2 and TRBJ1-2; the D is unclear. Germline V lookup: CDR1 SNHLY, CDR2 FYNNEI. This CDR3 has 14 amino acids. V was trimmed by 1 base and J by 5 bases, leaving 11 bases between them. DNA of the CDR3: TGTGCCAGCAGTGAAGGTCAGGCCCTTTATGGCTACACCTTC. This gives the protein CASSEGQALYGYTF.

CDR3: CASIYGGGGAGNEQFF. CDR3 in DNA: TGTGCCAGCATCTACGGCGGCGGGGGCGCCGGCAATGAGCAGTTCTTC. V is TRBV2 and J is TRBJ2-1, with D maybe TRBD2 (7 bases). V lost 7 bases and J 6 bases, leaving 22 bases between the germline ends. The CDR3 runs 16 residues. Per the germline V gene, CDR1 is SNHLY and CDR2 is FYNNEI. The whole variable domain, remainder taken from reference TRBV2 and TRBJ2-1, is EPEVTQTPSHQVTQMGQEVILRCVPISNHLYFYWYRQILGQKVEFLVSFYNNEISEKSEIFDDQFSVERPDGSNFTLKIRSTKLEDSAMYFCASIYGGGGAGNEQFFGPGTRLTVL.

This chain uses TRBV6-5 with TRBJ2-7, with D possibly TRBD2 on 5 matching bases. The CDR3 is 14 residues long. CDR1 is MNHEY, CDR2 SVGAGI, per germline. The V and J ends lost 7 bases and 7 bases respectively, with 20 bases between them. In nucleotides, the CDR3 is TGTGCCAGCACCCGGGGAGTTTGGTCGGGAGAGCAGTACTTC. It is translated as CASTRGVWSGEQYF.

The chain employs TRBV6-1 and TRBJ1-2; D uncertain. This CDR3 has 13 amino acids. Looked up from germline, CDR1 is MNHNS and CDR2 is SASEGT. The V end was cut by 2 bases, the J end by 4 bases, with 8 bases between. The CDR3 reads CASSEPQIYGYTF. Written as DNA, the CDR3 is TGTGCCAGCAGTGAACCCCAGATCTATGGCTACACCTTC.

The genes are TRBV19 and TRBJ2-7; D unresolved. V lost 3 bases and J 2 bases, leaving 17 bases between the germline ends. The germline V gene encodes CDR1 LNHDA and CDR2 SQIVND (reference sequence). The CDR3 extends over 16 amino acids. CDR3 residues: CASSISAVGVTYEQYF. The CDR3 bases are TGTGCCAGTAGTATCTCCGCCGTGGGTGTTACCTACGAGCAGTACTTC.